Following are 11 T cell receptor beta chains from one sample sequenced in a study of T cell responses to AZD1222 COVID-19 vaccine. Some clones are missing from TCRdb's copy, which holds only in-frame ones; the method was immunoSEQ multiplex PCR. This sample carries some 150,000 clones, about nine tenths of them seen once, and the ten largest clones take around 2.3%. Sample: peripheral blood, taken on day 0 of AZD1222 vaccination. The source of these receptors is an adult in good health.

The chain has TRBV7-2 and TRBJ1-1; unclear D gene. V lost 1 base to trimming and J lost 10 bases, with 7 bases between them. The V gene's germline CDR1 is SGHTA and CDR2 FQGNSA. CDR3 size: 11 residues. The CDR3 protein is CASSLGYVAFF. In DNA form, the CDR3 reads TGTGCCAGCAGCTTAGGCTATGTAGCTTTCTTT.

The chain couples TRBV29-1 to TRBJ1-1; D is possibly TRBD1 (5 bases). The CDR3 is 13 residues long. Trimming left V 7 bases short and J 0 bases short, with 12 bases between. Germline lookup yields CDR1 SQVTM and CDR2 ANQGSEA. The CDR3 region is CSGIREVNTEAFF. CDR3 DNA sequence: TGCAGCGGGATCAGGGAGGTGAACACTGAAGCTTTCTTT.

The V call is TRBV6-5, the J call TRBJ1-2; 9 bases line up with TRBD1. The CDR3 has 15 amino acids. The germline CDR1 and CDR2 sequences are MNHEY and SVGAGI. Germline trimming cut 5 bases from V and 4 bases from J; bases unmatched to any gene: 8. The CDR3 sequence: CASSPITGGGYGYTF. The CDR3 coding sequence is TGTGCCAGCAGTCCCATAACAGGGGGCGGCTATGGCTACACCTTC.

This clone has a single count. The J gene is TRBJ1-2, the V gene TRBV9, with D possibly matching TRBD1 (5 bases). The CDR3 is made up of 14 amino acids. Germline V gene data show CDR1 as SGDLS and CDR2 as YYNGEE. V was shortened by 3 bases and J by 7 bases, with 16 bases between the two germline ends. The CDR3 is CASSGSTGGSGYTF. For the CDR3, the DNA is TGTGCCAGCAGCGGCAGTACAGGAGGATCTGGCTACACCTTC.

CDR3 protein: CASKSASSSTDTQYF. CDR3 bases: TGTGCCAGCAAGTCCGCCAGCTCGAGCACAGATACGCAGTATTTT. The chain carries TRBV6-5 and TRBJ2-3; no clear D gene. Germline V gives CDR1 MNHEY, CDR2 SVGAGI. CDR3 length equals 15 residues. The V gene lost 7 bases and the J gene lost 0 bases, with 14 bases spanning the gap.

V is TRBV7-2 and J is TRBJ1-2; D perhaps matches TRBD1 (5 bases). Per the germline V gene, CDR1 is SGHTA and CDR2 is FQGNSA. Trimming left V 1 base short and J 4 bases short, with 7 bases between. The CDR3 has 13 residues. Written as DNA, the CDR3 is TGTGCCAGCAGCTTAGAGGGGACCTATGGCTACACCTTC. This sequence encodes CASSLEGTYGYTF.

J is TRBJ2-7 and V is TRBV14; D remains ambiguous. Germline CDR1 reads SGHDN; CDR2 reads FVKESK. V lost 0 bases and J lost 3, with 3 bases in between. The CDR3 sequence is 12 residues long. The CDR3 sequence is CASSQDGYEQYF. In DNA form, the CDR3 reads TGTGCCAGCAGCCAAGACGGCTACGAGCAGTACTTC.

This clone was seen a single time. The V call is TRBV5-1, the J call TRBJ2-7; possible D gene TRBD1, 6 bases. Germline V gene lookup returns CDR1 SGHRS and CDR2 YFSETQ. The CDR3 is made up of 13 amino acids. V was trimmed by 0 bases and J by 5 bases, leaving 9 bases between them. In DNA form, the CDR3 reads TGCGCCAGCAGCTTGGAGGGGGTAAACGAGCAGTACTTC. It yields the protein CASSLEGVNEQYF.

The chain is built from TRBV21-1 and TRBJ2-4. TRBV21-1 is assigned pseudogene status. The CDR3 runs 17 residues. CDR3 in amino acids: CASSNQGQGGAKNIQYF. In DNA, the CDR3 is TGTGCCAGCAGCAACCAGGGGCAGGGAGGAGCCAAAAACATTCAGTACTTC.

The rearrangement joins TRBV19 to TRBJ1-1, with 7 bases fitting TRBD1. This CDR3 is 15 amino acids long. Per germline, CDR1 LNHDA and CDR2 SQIVND (reference sequence). V trimming: 7 bases; J trimming: 0 bases; junction bases outside the gene matches: 8. CDR3 DNA: TGTGCCAGTAAAGTGACGGGACAGCTGAACACTGAAGCTTTCTTT. Its protein is CASKVTGQLNTEAFF.

This sequence joins TRBV6-2 or TRBV6-3 and TRBJ1-2; D uncertain. Trimming removed 5 bases from V and 5 bases from J, with 21 bases in between. Germline-derived CDR1 and CDR2 are MNHEY and SVGEGT. The CDR3 has 16 amino acids. CDR3 nucleotides: TGTGCCAGCAGTACCATTCTCGCCGGGTCTCATTATGGCTACACCTTC. Amino acid sequence: CASSTILAGSHYGYTF.